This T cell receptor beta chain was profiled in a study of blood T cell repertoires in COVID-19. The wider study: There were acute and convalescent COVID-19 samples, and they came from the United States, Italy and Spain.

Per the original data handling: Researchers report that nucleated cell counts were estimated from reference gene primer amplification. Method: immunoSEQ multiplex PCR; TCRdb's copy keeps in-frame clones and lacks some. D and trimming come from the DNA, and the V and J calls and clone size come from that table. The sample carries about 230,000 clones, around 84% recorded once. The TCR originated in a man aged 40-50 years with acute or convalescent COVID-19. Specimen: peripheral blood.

The CDR3 is CASSEVGRLEAGNQPQHF. The CDR3 bases are TGTGCCAGCAGTGAAGTGGGCAGGTTGGAAGCAGGCAATCAGCCCCAGCATTTT. The genes are TRBV2 and TRBJ1-5, with no clear D. CDR1 SNHLY and CDR2 FYNNEI come from the germline V gene. The CDR3 runs to 18 residues. Trimming shortened V by 1 base and J by 2 bases, and 18 bases separated the two germline ends.